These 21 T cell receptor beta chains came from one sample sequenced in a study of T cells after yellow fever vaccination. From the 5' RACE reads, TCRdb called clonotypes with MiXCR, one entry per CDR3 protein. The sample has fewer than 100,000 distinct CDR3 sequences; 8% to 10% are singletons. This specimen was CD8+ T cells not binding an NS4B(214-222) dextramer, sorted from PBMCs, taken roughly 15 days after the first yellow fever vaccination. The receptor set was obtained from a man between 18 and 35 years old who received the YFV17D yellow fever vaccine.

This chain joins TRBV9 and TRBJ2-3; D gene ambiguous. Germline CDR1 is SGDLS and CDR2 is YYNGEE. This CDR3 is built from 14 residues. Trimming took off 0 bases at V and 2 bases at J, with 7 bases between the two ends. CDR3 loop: CASSVGRNTDTQYF. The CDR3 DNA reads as TGTGCCAGCAGCGTAGGCCGGAACACAGATACGCAGTATTTT.

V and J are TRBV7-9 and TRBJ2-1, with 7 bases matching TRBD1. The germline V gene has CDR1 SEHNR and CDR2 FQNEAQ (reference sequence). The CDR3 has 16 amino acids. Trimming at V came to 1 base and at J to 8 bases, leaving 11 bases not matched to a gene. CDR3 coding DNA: TGTGCCAGCAGCTTAGATGTCATGACAGGGACGGATGAGCAGTTCTTC. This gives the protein CASSLDVMTGTDEQFF.

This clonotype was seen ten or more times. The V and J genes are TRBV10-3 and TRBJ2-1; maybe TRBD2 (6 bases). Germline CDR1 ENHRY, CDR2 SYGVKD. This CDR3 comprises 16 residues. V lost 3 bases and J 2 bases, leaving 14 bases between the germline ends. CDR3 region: CAISDLKGGTYNEQFF. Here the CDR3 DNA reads TGTGCCATCAGTGACCTCAAGGGAGGCACCTACAATGAGCAGTTCTTC.

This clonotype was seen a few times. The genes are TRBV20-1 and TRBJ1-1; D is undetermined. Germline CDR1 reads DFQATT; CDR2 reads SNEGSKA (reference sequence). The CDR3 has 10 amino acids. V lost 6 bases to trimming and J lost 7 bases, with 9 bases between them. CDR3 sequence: CSAGPLEAFF. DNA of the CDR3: TGCAGTGCGGGCCCACTTGAAGCTTTCTTT.

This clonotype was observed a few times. The CDR3 sequence is CASSSQGNGNQPQHF. The CDR3, as DNA: TGTGCCAGCAGTTCCCAGGGAAACGGCAATCAGCCCCAGCATTTT. The V call is TRBV12-3 or TRBV12-4, the J call TRBJ1-5; TRBD1 might be the D (5 bases). With 4 bases removed from V and 2 bases from J, the gap between germline ends came to 12 bases. The CDR3 is 15 residues long.

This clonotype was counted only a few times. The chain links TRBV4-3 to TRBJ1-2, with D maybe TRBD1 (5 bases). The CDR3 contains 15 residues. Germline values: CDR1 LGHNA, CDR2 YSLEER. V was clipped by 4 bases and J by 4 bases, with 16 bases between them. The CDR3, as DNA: TGCGCCAGCAGCCTCTCAACAGGAGCCCTCTATGGCTACACCTTC. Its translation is CASSLSTGALYGYTF.

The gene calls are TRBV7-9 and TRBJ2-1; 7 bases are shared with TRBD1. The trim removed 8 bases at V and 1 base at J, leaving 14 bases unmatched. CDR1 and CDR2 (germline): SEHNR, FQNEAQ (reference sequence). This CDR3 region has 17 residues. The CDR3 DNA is TGTGCCAGCGAGACAGGGCCGAAAGCATCGTCCTACAATGAGCAGTTCTTC. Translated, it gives CASETGPKASSYNEQFF.

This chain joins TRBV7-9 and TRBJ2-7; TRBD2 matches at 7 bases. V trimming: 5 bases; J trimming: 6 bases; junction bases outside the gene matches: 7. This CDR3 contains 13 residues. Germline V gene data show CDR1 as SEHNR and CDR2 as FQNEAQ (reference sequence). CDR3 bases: TGTGCCAGCAGCCCCTTGGGAGGGGTCGAGCAGTACTTC. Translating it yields CASSPLGGVEQYF.

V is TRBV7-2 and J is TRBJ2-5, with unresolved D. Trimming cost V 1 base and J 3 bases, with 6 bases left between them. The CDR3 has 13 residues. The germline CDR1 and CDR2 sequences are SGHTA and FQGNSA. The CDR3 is CASSLGWKETQYF. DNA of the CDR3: TGTGCCAGCAGCTTAGGTTGGAAAGAGACCCAGTACTTC.

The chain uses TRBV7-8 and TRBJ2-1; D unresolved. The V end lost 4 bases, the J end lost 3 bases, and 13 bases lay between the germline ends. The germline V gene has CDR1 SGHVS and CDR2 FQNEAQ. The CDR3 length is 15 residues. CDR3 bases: TGTGCCAGCAGCTCTACGGACGGAGACTACAATGAGCAGTTCTTC. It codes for CASSSTDGDYNEQFF.

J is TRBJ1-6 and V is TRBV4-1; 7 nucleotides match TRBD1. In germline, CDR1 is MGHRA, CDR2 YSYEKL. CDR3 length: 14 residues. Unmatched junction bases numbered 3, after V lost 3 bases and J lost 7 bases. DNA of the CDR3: TGCGCCAGCAGCCACCCGGGACAGAATTCACCCCTCCACTTT. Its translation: CASSHPGQNSPLHF.

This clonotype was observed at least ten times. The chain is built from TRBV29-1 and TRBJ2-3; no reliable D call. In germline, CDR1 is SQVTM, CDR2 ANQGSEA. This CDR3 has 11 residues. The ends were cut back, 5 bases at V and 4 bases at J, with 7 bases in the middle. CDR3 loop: CSVREADTQYF. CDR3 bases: TGCAGCGTTCGTGAAGCAGATACGCAGTATTTT.

Here the CDR3 DNA reads TGTGCCAGCAGCCTCCAGGACAGGGCGGCCACAGATACGCAGTATTTT. Protein: CASSLQDRAATDTQYF. The gene calls are TRBV6-1 and TRBJ2-3; 8 positions match TRBD1. After removal of 6 bases from V and 2 bases from J, the junction contained 10 bases not matched to a gene. CDR1 and CDR2 from the germline V gene are MNHNS and SASEGT. The CDR3 length is 16 residues.

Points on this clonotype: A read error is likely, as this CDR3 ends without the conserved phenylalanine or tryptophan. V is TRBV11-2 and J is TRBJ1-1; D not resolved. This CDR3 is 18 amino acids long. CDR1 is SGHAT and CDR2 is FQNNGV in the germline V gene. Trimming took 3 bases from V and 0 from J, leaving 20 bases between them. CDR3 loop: CASSFWQDRGFVNTEAFS. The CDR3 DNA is TGTGCCAGCAGCTTCTGGCAGGACCGGGGTTTTGTGAACACTGAAGCTTTCTCT.

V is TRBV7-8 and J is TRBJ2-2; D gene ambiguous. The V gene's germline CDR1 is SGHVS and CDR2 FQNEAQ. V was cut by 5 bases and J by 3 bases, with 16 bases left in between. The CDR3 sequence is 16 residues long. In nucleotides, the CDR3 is TGTGCCAGCAGCCTACGGGCTAGGTCCGACACCGGGGAGCTGTTTTTT. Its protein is CASSLRARSDTGELFF. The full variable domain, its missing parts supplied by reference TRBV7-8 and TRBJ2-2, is GAGVSQSPRYKVAKRGQDVALRCDPISGHVSLFWYQQALGQGPEFLTYFQNEAQLDKSGLPSDRFFAERPEGSVSTLKIQRTQQEDSAVYLCASSLRARSDTGELFFGEGSRLTVL.

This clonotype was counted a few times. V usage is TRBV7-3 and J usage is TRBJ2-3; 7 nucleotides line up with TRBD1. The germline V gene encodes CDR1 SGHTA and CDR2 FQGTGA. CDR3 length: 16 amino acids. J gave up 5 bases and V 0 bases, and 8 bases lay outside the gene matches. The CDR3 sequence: CASSLTRQGRGDTQYF. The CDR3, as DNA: TGTGCCAGCAGCTTAACAAGACAGGGTCGAGGAGATACGCAGTATTTT. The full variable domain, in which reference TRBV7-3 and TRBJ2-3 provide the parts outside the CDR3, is GAGVSQTPSNKVTEKGKYVELRCDPISGHTALYWYRQSLGQGPEFLIYFQGTGAADDSGLPNDRFFAVRPEGSVSTLKIQRTERGDSAVYLCASSLTRQGRGDTQYFGPGTRLTVL.

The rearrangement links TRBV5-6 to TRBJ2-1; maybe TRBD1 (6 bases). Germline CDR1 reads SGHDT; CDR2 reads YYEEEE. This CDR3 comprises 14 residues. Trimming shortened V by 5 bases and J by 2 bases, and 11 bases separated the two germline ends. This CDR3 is CASSSGTTYNEQFF. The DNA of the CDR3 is TGTGCCAGCAGTTCCGGGACAACCTACAATGAGCAGTTCTTC.

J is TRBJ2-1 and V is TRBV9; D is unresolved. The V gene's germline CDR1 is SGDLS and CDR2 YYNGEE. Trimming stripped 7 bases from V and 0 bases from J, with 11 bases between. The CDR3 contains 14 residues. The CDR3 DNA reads TGTGCCAGCGGGCTCACAGCCTCCTACAATGAGCAGTTCTTC. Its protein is CASGLTASYNEQFF.

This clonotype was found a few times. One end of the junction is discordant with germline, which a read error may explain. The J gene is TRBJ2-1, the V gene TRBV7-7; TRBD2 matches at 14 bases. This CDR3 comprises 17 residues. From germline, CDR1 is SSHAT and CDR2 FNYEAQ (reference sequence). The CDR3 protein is CASSPDTTSGGANEQFF. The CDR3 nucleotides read TGTGCTAGCAGTCCTGATACGACTAGCGGGGGGGCCAATGAGCAGTTCTTC.

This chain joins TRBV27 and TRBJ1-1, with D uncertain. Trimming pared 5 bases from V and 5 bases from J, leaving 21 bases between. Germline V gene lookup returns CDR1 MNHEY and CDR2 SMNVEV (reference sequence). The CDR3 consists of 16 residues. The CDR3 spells CASSPRPRQRKTEAFF. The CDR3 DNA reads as TGTGCCAGCAGTCCTAGACCTCGGCAGCGGAAGACTGAAGCTTTCTTT.

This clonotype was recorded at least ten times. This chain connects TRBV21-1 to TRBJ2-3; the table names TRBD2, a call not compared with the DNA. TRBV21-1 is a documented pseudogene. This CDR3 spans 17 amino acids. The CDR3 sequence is CASSFLAGGVLTDTQYF. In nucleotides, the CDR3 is TGTGCCAGCAGCTTCCTAGCGGGGGGGGTCCTCACAGATACGCAGTATTTT.